This T cell receptor (beta chain) was captured by sequencing in a study of T cell responses to AZD1222 COVID-19 vaccine. CDR1 SNHLY and CDR2 FYNNEI come from the germline V gene. The V end lost 7 bases, the J end lost 0 bases, and 9 bases lay between the germline ends. CDR3 length equals 14 residues. TCRdb keeps only in-frame clones here, not all; method: immunoSEQ multiplex PCR. This table holds about 190,000 clones, more than 75% found once. This chain connects TRBV2 to TRBJ1-4; TRBD1 might be the D (6 bases). This material consisted of peripheral blood, taken on day 0 of MenACWY control vaccination. This clonotype was obtained from an adult in good health. CDR3 in DNA: TGTGCCAGCAAGGAGGGGGCAACTAATGAAAAACTGTTTTTT. Protein: CASKEGATNEKLFF. The variable domain in full, completed from reference TRBV2 and TRBJ1-4, reads EPEVTQTPSHQVTQMGQEVILRCVPISNHLYFYWYRQILGQKVEFLVSFYNNEISEKSEIFDDQFSVERPDGSNFTLKIRSTKLEDSAMYFCASKEGATNEKLFFGSGTQLSVL.